The rows below give T cell receptor beta chains drawn from one sample of a study of early T cells in non-severe SARS-CoV-2 infection. TCRdb reprocessed the 5' RACE reads via MiXCR and lists one record per CDR3 protein. This table has 60,000 to 80,000 distinct CDR3 sequences, roughly an eighth appearing once. Sequenced material: whole blood. The receptors derive from an adult who was a healthcare worker with PCR-confirmed SARS-CoV-2 infection or an uninfected control (not recorded which). Both conserved end residues are part of each CDR3. Fields, in order: clone size, J gene, V gene, D gene, CDR3 DNA, CDR3 protein. The D gene is left open where the match is weak. A row's size may be missing; if present it is once, few, many or a size class.

abundance: few; j_gene: TRBJ2-3; v_gene: TRBV29-1; d_gene: -; CDR3nt: TGCAGCGTTGAAGAGAAGACCACGCAGTATTTT; CDR3aa: CSVEEKTTQYF
abundance: many; j_gene: TRBJ2-5; v_gene: TRBV9; d_gene: -; CDR3nt: TGTGCCAGCAGCGTAGCGACAGCGTACCAAGAGACCCAGTACTTC; CDR3aa: CASSVATAYQETQYF
abundance: -; j_gene: TRBJ2-1; v_gene: TRBV27; d_gene: TRBD2; CDR3nt: TGTGCCAGCGAGGCCGGGACTAGTCTCAATGAGCAGTTCTTC; CDR3aa: CASEAGTSLNEQFF
abundance: many; j_gene: TRBJ2-5; v_gene: TRBV29-1; d_gene: -; CDR3nt: TGCAGCGTTCCTAGAGGGGACGAGACCCAGTACTTC; CDR3aa: CSVPRGDETQYF
abundance: few; j_gene: TRBJ1-5; v_gene: TRBV20-1; d_gene: -; CDR3nt: TGCAGTGCCGTAGACAGCCGTTACCTATTTGGCAATCAGCCCCAGCATTTT; CDR3aa: CSAVDSRYLFGNQPQHF
abundance: few; j_gene: TRBJ2-7; v_gene: TRBV24-1; d_gene: -; CDR3nt: TGTGCCACCAGTGATTCGACACCGGGATCCTACGAGCAGTACTTC; CDR3aa: CATSDSTPGSYEQYF
abundance: many; j_gene: TRBJ1-1; v_gene: TRBV15; d_gene: -; CDR3nt: TGTGCCACCAGCAGAGAAGGGGCAGGGCCTGCTGAAGCTTTCTTT; CDR3aa: CATSREGAGPAEAFF
abundance: many; j_gene: TRBJ2-2; v_gene: TRBV5-4; d_gene: -; CDR3nt: TGTGCCAGCAGCTCCCCCGAGGGGCGCCAGAACACCGGGGAGCTGTTTTTT; CDR3aa: CASSSPEGRQNTGELFF
abundance: few; j_gene: TRBJ2-3; v_gene: TRBV7-9; d_gene: -; CDR3nt: TGTGCCAGCAGCCCCGATATCACAGATACGCAGTATTTT; CDR3aa: CASSPDITDTQYF
abundance: many; j_gene: TRBJ2-5; v_gene: TRBV20-1; d_gene: TRBD1; CDR3nt: TGCAGCCCAGGACAGGGACAAGAGACCCAGTACTTC; CDR3aa: CSPGQGQETQYF
abundance: many; j_gene: TRBJ1-2; v_gene: TRBV2; d_gene: -; CDR3nt: TGTGCCAGCAGCTATTATAGGGAGGATAATAATGGCTACACCTTC; CDR3aa: CASSYYREDNNGYTF
abundance: many; j_gene: TRBJ1-1; v_gene: TRBV15; d_gene: -; CDR3nt: TGTGCCACCAGCAGAGACGGGCAGGGATGGACTGAAGCTTTCTTT; CDR3aa: CATSRDGQGWTEAFF
abundance: few; j_gene: TRBJ2-3; v_gene: TRBV7-2; d_gene: -; CDR3nt: TGTGCCAGCAGCCCTCCCCCCTCAGATACGCAGTATTTT; CDR3aa: CASSPPPSDTQYF
abundance: few; j_gene: TRBJ2-3; v_gene: TRBV12-3/TRBV12-4; d_gene: -; CDR3nt: TGTGCCAGCAGTTCGGACAGTCGAAGCACAGATACGCAGTATTTT; CDR3aa: CASSSDSRSTDTQYF
abundance: many; j_gene: TRBJ1-2; v_gene: TRBV6-1; d_gene: -; CDR3nt: TGTGCCAGCAGTGAGATTAGTTATGGCTACACCTTC; CDR3aa: CASSEISYGYTF
abundance: few; j_gene: TRBJ2-2; v_gene: TRBV5-1; d_gene: TRBD2; CDR3nt: TGCGCCAGCAGCTTGAAGGCCAGCGGGAGGGGGAACACCGGGGAGCTGTTTTTT; CDR3aa: CASSLKASGRGNTGELFF
abundance: few; j_gene: TRBJ1-6; v_gene: TRBV7-9; d_gene: TRBD1; CDR3nt: TGTGCCAGCAGCTCGGAGCCCGGGACAGGGCCCCGTTCACCCCTCCACTTT; CDR3aa: CASSSEPGTGPRSPLHF
abundance: many; j_gene: TRBJ1-6; v_gene: TRBV30; d_gene: -; CDR3nt: TGTGCCTTCTCTCCGGGACCGACCTATGGTTCACCCCTCCACTTT; CDR3aa: CAFSPGPTYGSPLHF
abundance: -; j_gene: TRBJ2-1; v_gene: TRBV6-1; d_gene: TRBD2; CDR3nt: TGTGCCAGCAGTGATTGGGGACTAGCAGAGTACGAGCAGTTCTTC; CDR3aa: CASSDWGLAEYEQFF
abundance: -; j_gene: TRBJ2-5; v_gene: TRBV5-4; d_gene: TRBD2; CDR3nt: TGTGCCAGCAGCTTGGGACTAGCGGAACAAGAGACCCAGTACTTC; CDR3aa: CASSLGLAEQETQYF
abundance: many; j_gene: TRBJ2-7; v_gene: TRBV4-1; d_gene: -; CDR3nt: TGCGCCAGCAGTACGAACAGGGGGGGCTACGAGCAGTACTTC; CDR3aa: CASSTNRGGYEQYF
abundance: -; j_gene: TRBJ2-7; v_gene: TRBV11-2; d_gene: TRBD2; CDR3nt: TGTGCCAGCAGCTTACGACTAGCGGGAGTTGGAGAGCAGTACTTC; CDR3aa: CASSLRLAGVGEQYF
abundance: -; j_gene: TRBJ2-7; v_gene: TRBV3-1; d_gene: -; CDR3nt: TGTGCCAGCAGCCAGAGGATGGGGGAGCAGTACTTC; CDR3aa: CASSQRMGEQYF
abundance: many; j_gene: TRBJ2-3; v_gene: TRBV27; d_gene: TRBD1; CDR3nt: TGTGCCAGCAGTCTCCAGGGGGACAGGGAGTATTTT; CDR3aa: CASSLQGDREYF
abundance: few; j_gene: TRBJ2-1; v_gene: TRBV15; d_gene: -; CDR3nt: TGTGCCACCAGCAGAGATCCGAGGGATGAGCAGTTCTTC; CDR3aa: CATSRDPRDEQFF
abundance: many; j_gene: TRBJ2-2; v_gene: TRBV5-1; d_gene: -; CDR3nt: TGCGCCAGCAGCTTTAACGTGAACACCGGGGAGCTGTTTTTT; CDR3aa: CASSFNVNTGELFF
abundance: -; j_gene: TRBJ1-1; v_gene: TRBV20-1; d_gene: -; CDR3nt: TGCAGTGCTAGTGGCAGGATGAACACTGAAGCTTTCTTT; CDR3aa: CSASGRMNTEAFF
abundance: many; j_gene: TRBJ2-7; v_gene: TRBV4-1; d_gene: TRBD1; CDR3nt: TGCGCCAGCAGCCAAGGCCGATCAGGGGGCTACGAGCAGTACTTC; CDR3aa: CASSQGRSGGYEQYF